The 4 T cell receptor beta chains below were found in one sample sequenced in a study of T cells in Graves' hyperthyroidism and ophthalmopathy. RNA transcripts served as the template for amplifying TCR beta CDR3 regions. The study used the HTBI primer set for a first-round RT-PCR of the TCR CDR3. One entry per CDR3 protein results from TCRdb running MiXCR on the multiplex PCR reads. The sample holds some 550,000 distinct CDR3 sequences, roughly 16% seen once. Sequences were obtained from blood. The receptors come from a woman aged 40 to 50 with Graves' ophthalmopathy.

This clonotype was seen at least ten times. The chain joins TRBV5-6 to TRBJ2-1; 11 nucleotides line up with TRBD1. The germline gives CDR1 SGHDT, CDR2 YYEEEE. The trim removed 1 base at V and 8 bases at J, leaving 5 bases unmatched. The CDR3 contains 15 residues. Here the CDR3 reads CASSLQGTGGHEQFF. The CDR3 DNA sequence: TGTGCCAGCAGCTTGCAAGGGACAGGGGGACATGAGCAGTTCTTC.

This chain connects TRBV28 to TRBJ2-5; D is perhaps TRBD1 (6 bases). V was shortened by 5 bases and J by 1 base, with 14 bases between the two germline ends. Germline CDR1 and CDR2: MDHEN and SYDVKM. The CDR3 consists of 15 residues. The CDR3 DNA follows: TGTGCCAGCAGTCATCGGCTCAGGGGCCAAGAGACCCAGTACTTC. Residues: CASSHRLRGQETQYF. The variable domain in full, with the rest retrieved from reference TRBV28 and TRBJ2-5, is DVKVTQSSRYLVKRTGEKVFLECVQDMDHENMFWYRQDPGLGLRLIYFSYDVKMKEKGDIPEGYSVSREKKERFSLILESASTNQTSMYLCASSHRLRGQETQYFGPGTRLLVL.

In this sample, this clonotype turned up a few times. This rearrangement joins TRBV5-6 to TRBJ1-2, with 10 bases lining up with TRBD1. V was clipped by 4 bases and J by 7 bases; unmatched bases: 7. The CDR3 runs to 14 residues. Germline CDR1 SGHDT, CDR2 YYEEEE. The CDR3 is CASSLGTGAGGYTF. Here the CDR3 DNA reads TGTGCCAGCAGCCTTGGGACAGGGGCAGGTGGCTACACCTTC. Drawing the rest from reference TRBV5-6 and TRBJ1-2, the complete variable domain is DAGVTQSPTHLIKTRGQQVTLRCSPKSGHDTVSWYQQALGQGPQFIFQYYEEEERQRGNFPDRFSGHQFPNYSSELNVNALLLGDSALYLCASSLGTGAGGYTFGSGTRLTVV.

The chain has TRBV19 and TRBJ1-4; D is perhaps TRBD1 (5 bases). Trimming removed 5 bases from V and 4 bases from J, with 17 bases in between. This CDR3 has 16 amino acids. Germline V gene sequence: CDR1 LNHDA, CDR2 SQIVND (reference sequence). In DNA form, the CDR3 reads TGTGCCAGTAGTCCAACACCGGGACTGGTTAATGAAAAACTGTTTTTT. As protein: CASSPTPGLVNEKLFF. The variable domain in full, with the rest retrieved from reference TRBV19 and TRBJ1-4, is DGGITQSPKYLFRKEGQNVTLSCEQNLNHDAMYWYRQDPGQGLRLIYYSQIVNDFQKGDIAEGYSVSREKKESFPLTVTSAQKNPTAFYLCASSPTPGLVNEKLFFGSGTQLSVL.